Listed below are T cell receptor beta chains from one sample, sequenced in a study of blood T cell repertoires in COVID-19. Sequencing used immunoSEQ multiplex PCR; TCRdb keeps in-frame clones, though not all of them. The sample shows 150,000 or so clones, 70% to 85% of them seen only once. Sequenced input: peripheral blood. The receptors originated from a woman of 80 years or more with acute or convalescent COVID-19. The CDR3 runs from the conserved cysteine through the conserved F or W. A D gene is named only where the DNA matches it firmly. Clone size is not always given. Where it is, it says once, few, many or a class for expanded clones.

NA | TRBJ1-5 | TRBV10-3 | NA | TGTGCCATCAGTGAGGGGAGGGGAGTAGATCAGCCCCAGCATTTT | CAISEGRGVDQPQHF
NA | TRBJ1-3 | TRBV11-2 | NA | TGTGCCAGCAGCTTAGATCTCAATCGGGGAGGAAACACCATATATTTT | CASSLDLNRGGNTIYF
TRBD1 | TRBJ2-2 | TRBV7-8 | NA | TGTGCCAGCCCGGACAGGGGGGTCACCGGGGAGCTGTTTTTT | CASPDRGVTGELFF
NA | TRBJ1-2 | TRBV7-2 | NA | TGTGCCAGCAGCTTAGGGACATCTACGGGCTACACCTTC | CASSLGTSTGYTF
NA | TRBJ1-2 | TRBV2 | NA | TGTGCCAGCATAGAGGGAGGGAGAAGCTATGGCTACACCTTC | CASIEGGRSYGYTF
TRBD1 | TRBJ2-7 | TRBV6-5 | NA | TGTGCCAGCCAGATTTTGGGACAGGGCTCCTACGAGCAGTACTTC | CASQILGQGSYEQYF
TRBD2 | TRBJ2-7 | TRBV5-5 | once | TGTGCCAGCAGCCAGACCACGACTAGCGGTAGCTCCTACGAGCAGTACTTC | CASSQTTTSGSSYEQYF
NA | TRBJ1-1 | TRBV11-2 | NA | TGTGCCAGCAGCTTCTGGACAGATGGTGAAGCTTTCTTT | CASSFWTDGEAFF
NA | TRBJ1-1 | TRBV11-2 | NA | TGTGCCAGCAGCTCTTGGACAGACCAGAACACTGAAGCTTTCTTT | CASSSWTDQNTEAFF
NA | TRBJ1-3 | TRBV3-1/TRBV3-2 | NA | TGTGCCAGCAGCCAGGGGCAGTCTTTTGGAAACACCATATATTTT | CASSQGQSFGNTIYF
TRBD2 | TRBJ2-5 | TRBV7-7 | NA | TGTGCTAGCAGCTTAGGGACTAGCGGCTCGGAGACCCAGTACTTC | CASSLGTSGSETQYF
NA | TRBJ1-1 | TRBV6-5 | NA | TGTGCCAGCAGTATCTCGGCACGGGTAAACACTGAAGCTTTCTTT | CASSISARVNTEAFF
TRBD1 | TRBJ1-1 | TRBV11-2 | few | TGTGCCAGCAGCTTAGGCGGAGGGGGCCTGAACACTGAAGCTTTCTTT | CASSLGGGGLNTEAFF
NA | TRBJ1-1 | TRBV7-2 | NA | TGTGCCAGCAGCTTGAACAGGGCGGACACTGAAGCTTTCTTT | CASSLNRADTEAFF
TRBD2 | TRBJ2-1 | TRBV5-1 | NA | TGCGCCAGCAGCTTGGGAGCGGGGTGGGCGGATGAGCAGTTCTTC | CASSLGAGWADEQFF
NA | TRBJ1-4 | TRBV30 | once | TGTGCCTGGAGCCGGAATGAAAAACTGTTTTTT | CAWSRNEKLFF
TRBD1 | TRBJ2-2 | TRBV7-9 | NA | TGTGCCAGCAGCTTTCGTGACAGGGGGCTTTCATACACCGGGGAGCTGTTTTTT | CASSFRDRGLSYTGELFF
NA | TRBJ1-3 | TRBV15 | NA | TGTGCCACCACCCGGGACTCTGGAAACACCATATATTTT | CATTRDSGNTIYF
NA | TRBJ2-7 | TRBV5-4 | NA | TGTGCCAGCAGCTTGGACCTACAGGGTCCCTACGAGCAGTACTTC | CASSLDLQGPYEQYF
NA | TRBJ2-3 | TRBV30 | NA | TGTGCCTGGAGGGACTATCCGGGCCAGGGAGGCGCAGATACGCAGTATTTT | CAWRDYPGQGGADTQYF
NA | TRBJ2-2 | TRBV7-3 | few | TGTGCCAGCAGCGTGGACAGTAACACCGGGGAGCTGTTTTTT | CASSVDSNTGELFF
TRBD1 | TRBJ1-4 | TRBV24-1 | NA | TGTGCCACCAGTGATTTGACAGGGGATGGTGAAAAACTGTTTTTT | CATSDLTGDGEKLFF
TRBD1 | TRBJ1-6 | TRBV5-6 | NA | TGTGCCAGCAGCTCGGAGCCCGCACGACAGGGCTATAATTCACCCCTCCACTTT | CASSSEPARQGYNSPLHF
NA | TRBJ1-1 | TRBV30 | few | TGTGCCCTTAGGGGGGGCGGGTACACTGAAGCTTTCTTT | CALRGGGYTEAFF
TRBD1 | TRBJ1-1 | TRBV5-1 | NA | TGCGCCAGCAGCTTATCCGGGACAGGGGTTAACACTGAAGCTTTCTTT | CASSLSGTGVNTEAFF
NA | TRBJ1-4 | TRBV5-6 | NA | TGTGCCAGCAGCTCGTTCGAAGCCCTATGGGAAAAACTGTTTTTT | CASSSFEALWEKLFF
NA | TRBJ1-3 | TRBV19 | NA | TGTGCCAGTAGTAGACAACAGGGAACTTCCTCTGGAAACACCATATATTTT | CASSRQQGTSSGNTIYF
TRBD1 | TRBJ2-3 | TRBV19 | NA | TGTGCCAGTAGCGGAAGCCAAACTAGGGGGCACCCTAGCACAGATACGCAGTATTTT | CASSGSQTRGHPSTDTQYF
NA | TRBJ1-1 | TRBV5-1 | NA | TGCGCCAGCAGCTTGGATAGGGACACCGAAACTTTCTTT | CASSLDRDTETFF
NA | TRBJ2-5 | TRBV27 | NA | TGTGCCAGCAGGCCAACAGGGCCTACTCCAGGGGAGACCCAGTACTTC | CASRPTGPTPGETQYF
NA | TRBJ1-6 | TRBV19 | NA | TGTGCCAGTAGTATAGAGGGGCTACTCTTTGGACGGGTCGGGGGGTCACCCCTCCACTTT | CASSIEGLLFGRVGGSPLHF
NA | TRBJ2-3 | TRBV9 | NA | TGTGCCAGCAGCGTGACAGGTTGGGATACGCAGTATTTT | CASSVTGWDTQYF
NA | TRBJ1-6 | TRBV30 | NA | TGTGCCTGGAGTGCCCGGAGCTCCTATAATTCACCCCTCCACTTT | CAWSARSSYNSPLHF
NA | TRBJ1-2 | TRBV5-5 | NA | TGTGCCAGCAGCTTTCTTCAGGGTAACTATGGCTACACCTTC | CASSFLQGNYGYTF
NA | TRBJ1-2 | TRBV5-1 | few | TGCGCCAGCAGCTTTCAAGGAGTTCTGCGCCAAACATACTATGGCTACACCTTC | CASSFQGVLRQTYYGYTF